The 10 T cell receptor beta chains in this list originate from one sample, sequenced in a study of blood T cells in healthy people across ages. PCR was performed a second time for about 7 to 12 cycles using a sample-barcoded 5' primer and a J-beta primer mix. TCRdb recomputed calls from the 5' RACE reads with MiXCR, one row per CDR3 protein. The table includes 700,000 or so distinct CDR3 sequences, 22% detected once. Input material: blood. Source of these receptors: a man between 65 and 80 years old in good health.

The chain couples TRBV7-9 to TRBJ2-5; maybe TRBD1 (6 bases). The better agreement between TRBJ2-1 and the DNA end casts doubt on the J call. The CDR3 is made up of 12 amino acids. The germline CDR1 and CDR2 sequences are SEHNR and FQNEAQ (reference sequence). The CDR3 reads CASSRTVSEQFF. The CDR3, as DNA: TGTGCCAGCAGCCGGACAGTCAGTGAGCAGTTCTTC.

This clonotype has more than one count but fewer than ten. The chain combines TRBV7-2 with TRBJ2-1, with 11 nucleotides matching TRBD2. The J segment lost 7 bases and the V segment lost 8 bases, leaving 10 bases of the junction unmatched. The CDR3 is made up of 15 amino acids. CDR1 SGHTA and CDR2 FQGNSA come from the germline V gene. CDR3 protein: CASLAGGFTWNEQFF. For the CDR3, the DNA is TGTGCCAGCTTAGCGGGAGGGTTTACTTGGAATGAGCAGTTCTTC. The full variable domain, with the rest looked up from reference TRBV7-2 and TRBJ2-1, is GAGVSQSPSNKVTEKGKDVELRCDPISGHTALYWYRQSLGQGLEFLIYFQGNSAPDKSGLPSDRFSAERTGGSVSTLTIQRTQQEDSAVYLCASLAGGFTWNEQFFGPGTRLTVL.

This clonotype has more than one count but fewer than ten. This sequence joins TRBV20-1 and TRBJ1-4, with 9 nucleotides matching TRBD1. V shed 0 bases, J shed 8 bases, and the junction held 7 bases outside the gene matches. CDR3 size: 15 residues. From germline, CDR1 is DFQATT and CDR2 SNEGSKA (reference sequence). This chain's CDR3 is CSARDPGTGTEKLFF. In DNA form, the CDR3 reads TGCAGTGCTAGAGACCCCGGGACAGGGACGGAAAAACTGTTTTTT.

V and J are TRBV10-1 and TRBJ2-2; no reliable D call. The V and J ends lost 2 bases and 3 bases respectively, with 13 bases between them. The CDR3 has 16 amino acids. Germline V gene data show CDR1 as WNHNN and CDR2 as SYGVQD (reference sequence). The CDR3 here is CASSEVAKGHTGELFF. Here the CDR3 DNA reads TGCGCCAGCAGTGAGGTGGCCAAAGGGCACACCGGGGAGCTGTTTTTT.

The chain links TRBV12-3 or TRBV12-4 to TRBJ1-1; no definite D call. The CDR3 contains 16 residues. Trimming shortened V by 5 bases and J by 1 base, and 17 bases separated the two germline ends. CDR3 in amino acids: CASSPRTGFENTEAFF. The DNA for the CDR3 is TGTGCCAGCAGTCCACGGACGGGGTTCGAGAACACTGAAGCTTTCTTT.

A word on this clonotype: Possible read error: a much larger clone is one base away. The V and J genes are TRBV2 and TRBJ1-2; D possibly corresponds to TRBD1 (6 bases). Germline loops: CDR1 SNHLY, CDR2 FYNNEI. The CDR3 length is 13 residues. The CDR3 reads CASSETGRYGCTF. In nucleotides, the CDR3 is TGTGCCAGCAGTGAAACAGGGCGCTATGGCTGCACCTTC.

The rearrangement uses TRBV7-9 and TRBJ2-7; D may match TRBD1 or TRBD2 (5 bases each). Germline values: CDR1 SEHNR, CDR2 FQNEAQ (reference sequence). V was clipped by 4 bases and J by 0 bases, with 22 bases between them. CDR3 length: 18 residues. The CDR3 sequence is CASSSAYGATTSSYEQYV. CDR3 coding DNA: TGTGCCAGCAGCTCAGCCTATGGGGCGACCACTAGCTCCTACGAGCAGTACGTC.

This chain connects TRBV20-1 to TRBJ1-4; D gene uncertain. The V gene lost 4 bases and the J gene lost 7 bases, with 4 bases spanning the gap. Germline-derived CDR1 and CDR2 are DFQATT and SNEGSKA (reference sequence). The length of the CDR3 is 10 residues. In DNA, the CDR3 is TGCAGTGCTAAGGGTGAAAAACTGTTTTTT. This gives the protein CSAKGEKLFF.

The V call is TRBV20-1, the J call TRBJ2-3; D ambiguous. CDR3 size: 13 residues. Germline CDR1 and CDR2: DFQATT and SNEGSKA (reference sequence). V was pared by 3 bases and J by 3 bases, with 10 bases between. CDR3 in amino acids: CSASPVGTDTQYF. CDR3 nucleotide sequence: TGCAGTGCTAGCCCGGTTGGGACAGATACGCAGTATTTT.

The chain links TRBV12-3 or TRBV12-4 to TRBJ2-3, with 11 positions matching TRBD2. Germline trimming cut 8 bases from V and 4 bases from J; bases unmatched to any gene: 14. The CDR3 has 17 amino acids. CDR3 residues: CASRLEELAGAPDTQYF. In DNA, the CDR3 is TGTGCCAGCCGGTTAGAGGAACTAGCGGGAGCCCCAGATACGCAGTATTTT.